A single sample gave rise to the 18 T cell receptor beta chains below, sequenced in a study of shared clonotypes between healthy human individuals. TCRdb's table, derived via immunoSEQ multiplex PCR, lists solely in-frame clones and lacks some. The sample has about half a million clones, around 80% seen once; the top ten hold roughly 12%. The specimen sequenced was PBMCs. Receptors originate from a woman in her forties in good health. Some clones in this sample may be carry-over from other donors' samples.

The chain uses TRBV15 and TRBJ1-4; D not resolved. Trimming took 1 base from V and 8 from J, leaving 14 bases between them. Germline loops: CDR1 LNHNV, CDR2 YYDKDF (reference sequence). CDR3 size: 15 residues. The CDR3 reads CATSRAAEGGEKLFF. The CDR3 DNA sequence: TGTGCCACCAGCAGAGCCGCGGAGGGAGGGGAAAAACTGTTTTTT.

This clone was seen a single time. This may be a read error, as it is one base from a much larger clone. The J gene is TRBJ2-3, the V gene TRBV2; possible D gene TRBD1, 5 bases. CDR1 is SNHLY, CDR2 FYNNEI, per germline. CDR3 length equals 15 residues. V was cut by 1 base and J by 5 bases, with 13 bases left in between. The CDR3 region has the DNA TGTGCCAGCAGTGAAGATGGGCAGGGTGGAGATACGCAGTATTTT. This sequence encodes CASSEDGQGGDTQYF.

V and J are TRBV28 and TRBJ2-1; 10 positions match TRBD1. This CDR3 is 14 amino acids long. Germline V gives CDR1 MDHEN, CDR2 SYDVKM. The ends lost 2 bases at V and 5 bases at J; junction bases unmatched: 0. The DNA for the CDR3 is TGTGCCAGCAGTTTAGGGACAGGGGACAATGAGCAGTTCTTC. Protein sequence: CASSLGTGDNEQFF.

This clone was recorded a few times. The rearrangement links TRBV6-1 to TRBJ2-5, with 9 bases matching TRBD1. The J call is in doubt because the DNA end fits TRBJ2-7 better. The CDR3 extends over 15 amino acids. Germline CDR1 is MNHNS and CDR2 is SASEGT. Here the CDR3 reads CATHLRDRETYEQYF. In DNA, the CDR3 is TGTGCCACGCACCTCCGGGACAGGGAAACCTACGAGCAGTACTTC.

V is TRBV7-3 and J is TRBJ2-7; 10 bases fit TRBD2. V dropped 5 bases and J dropped 7; count of bases not matched to a gene: 8. The CDR3 has 14 amino acids. Germline V gene lookup returns CDR1 SGHTA and CDR2 FQGTGA. The CDR3 loop is CASSPSGRAGEQYF. The CDR3 DNA reads TGTGCCAGCAGCCCCAGCGGGAGGGCGGGGGAGCAGTACTTC. The full variable domain, completed using reference TRBV7-3 and TRBJ2-7, is GAGVSQTPSNKVTEKGKYVELRCDPISGHTALYWYRQSLGQGPEFLIYFQGTGAADDSGLPNDRFFAVRPEGSVSTLKIQRTERGDSAVYLCASSPSGRAGEQYFGPGTRLTVT.

The chain couples TRBV10-1 to TRBJ2-3; 9 nucleotides agree with TRBD2. The CDR3 runs 15 residues. Germline CDR1 and CDR2: WNHNN and SYGVQD (reference sequence). V shed 0 bases, J shed 8 bases, and the junction held 6 bases outside the gene matches. The CDR3 here is CASSESGGAGGTQYF. CDR3 nucleotides: TGCGCCAGCAGTGAGTCGGGGGGAGCGGGAGGTACGCAGTATTTT.

The genes are TRBV5-4 and TRBJ2-1, with 8 bases that match TRBD2. This CDR3 has 15 amino acids. Germline loops: CDR1 SGHNT, CDR2 YYREEE (reference sequence). Germline trimming cut 0 bases from V and 8 bases from J; bases unmatched to any gene: 7. DNA for the CDR3: TGTGCCAGCAGCTTGGCGCTAGCGGGCCCCCATGAGCAGTTCTTC. Protein product: CASSLALAGPHEQFF.

V gene TRBV9 combines with J gene TRBJ2-1; D remains ambiguous. V lost 2 bases to trimming and J lost 6 bases, with 12 bases between them. The length of the CDR3 is 14 residues. Looked up from germline, CDR1 is SGDLS and CDR2 is YYNGEE. The CDR3, as DNA: TGTGCCAGCAGCGTGTGGGTGTCGGGCAATGAGCAGTTCTTC. This sequence encodes CASSVWVSGNEQFF.

This clone has only one observation. The DNA is omitted, as the CDR3 cannot be located on it reliably, and the CDR3 follows TCRdb's listing. V usage is TRBV6-5 and J usage is TRBJ2-1. Germline CDR1 is MNHEY and CDR2 is SVGAGI. A total of 16 residues make up the CDR3, ends included. CDR3: CASSFGAGGHFGAQFF.

The chain carries TRBV25-1 and TRBJ1-4, with TRBD1 as a possible D gene (6 bases). This CDR3 is built from 15 residues. V dropped 5 bases and J dropped 6 bases, with 16 bases sitting between them. The V gene's germline CDR1 is MGHDK and CDR2 SYGVNS. The CDR3 DNA reads as TGTGCCAGCAGTCCCACAACAGGGTGGGATGAAAAACTGTTTTTT. Protein product: CASSPTTGWDEKLFF.

V and J are TRBV10-3 and TRBJ2-3; the D is unclear. The CDR3 spans 11 residues. The germline V gene encodes CDR1 ENHRY and CDR2 SYGVKD. V lost 4 bases and J lost 6, with 5 bases in between. The CDR3 nucleotides are TGTGCCATCAGTGTAGGGGATACGCAGTATTTT. Its translation is CAISVGDTQYF.

The chain joins TRBV19 to TRBJ1-1; D call uncertain. The germline V gene has CDR1 LNHDA and CDR2 SQIVND (reference sequence). The CDR3 extends over 13 amino acids. V was shortened by 7 bases and J by 1 base, with 10 bases between the two germline ends. CDR3 in amino acids: CASTPATNTEAFF. The CDR3 nucleotides read TGTGCCAGTACCCCCGCGACGAACACTGAAGCTTTCTTT.

The rearrangement joins TRBV11-3 to TRBJ2-1; maybe TRBD1 (6 bases). V shed 3 bases and J shed 3 bases, with 12 bases lying between them. Germline values: CDR1 SGHNT, CDR2 YENEEA. The CDR3 loop spans 15 amino acids. CDR3 residues: CASSFSTGYYNEQFF. The CDR3 DNA is TGTGCCAGCAGCTTTTCGACAGGATACTACAATGAGCAGTTCTTC.

Note on this clone: A read error is possible here, since a much larger clone lies one base away. The V and J genes are TRBV4-2 and TRBJ2-5, with D perhaps TRBD2 (5 bases). Germline V gene sequence: CDR1 LGHNA, CDR2 YNFKEQ. CDR3 length equals 13 residues. For the CDR3, the DNA is TGTGCCAGCAGTCAAGCGGCAATGGAGACCCAGTACTTC. Translated: CASSQAAMETQYF.

V and J are TRBV7-2 and TRBJ2-7, with D unclear. V was shortened by 6 bases and J by 7 bases, with 10 bases between the two germline ends. The CDR3 runs 11 residues. CDR1 SGHTA and CDR2 FQGNSA come from the germline V gene. The chain's CDR3 is CASRLLGEQYF. The CDR3 region has the DNA TGTGCCAGCAGACTCCTCGGGGAGCAGTACTTC. The full variable domain, rest sourced from reference TRBV7-2 and TRBJ2-7, is GAGVSQSPSNKVTEKGKDVELRCDPISGHTALYWYRQSLGQGLEFLIYFQGNSAPDKSGLPSDRFSAERTGGSVSTLTIQRTQQEDSAVYLCASRLLGEQYFGPGTRLTVT.

This clone was detected once. The chain has TRBV19 and TRBJ2-2; 11 bases map to TRBD2. Trimming cost V 8 bases and J 0 bases; bases outside gene matches: 11. CDR1 is LNHDA and CDR2 is SQIVND in the germline V gene (reference sequence). The CDR3 is 18 amino acids. The CDR3 DNA reads TGTGCCAGTCGACCGACTAGCGGGATACACTCGAACACCGGGGAGCTGTTTTTT. This encodes CASRPTSGIHSNTGELFF.

The rearrangement joins TRBV28 to TRBJ1-5; the D is unclear. The CDR3 loop spans 13 amino acids. The V gene's germline CDR1 is MDHEN and CDR2 SYDVKM. Trimming took off 2 bases at V and 5 bases at J, with 7 bases between the two ends. CDR3 DNA: TGTGCCAGCAGTTTACCCCTCTATCAGCCCCAGCATTTT. Amino acid sequence: CASSLPLYQPQHF.

The V and J genes are TRBV19 and TRBJ2-1; 12 nucleotides align to TRBD1. The CDR3 has 20 amino acids. The germline V gene has CDR1 LNHDA and CDR2 SQIVND (reference sequence). V dropped 6 bases and J dropped 0; count of bases not matched to a gene: 15. The chain's CDR3 is CASRGQGARTSLSSYNEQFF. As DNA, the CDR3 is TGTGCCAGTAGGGGACAGGGGGCGAGGACTAGCTTGAGCTCCTACAATGAGCAGTTCTTC.